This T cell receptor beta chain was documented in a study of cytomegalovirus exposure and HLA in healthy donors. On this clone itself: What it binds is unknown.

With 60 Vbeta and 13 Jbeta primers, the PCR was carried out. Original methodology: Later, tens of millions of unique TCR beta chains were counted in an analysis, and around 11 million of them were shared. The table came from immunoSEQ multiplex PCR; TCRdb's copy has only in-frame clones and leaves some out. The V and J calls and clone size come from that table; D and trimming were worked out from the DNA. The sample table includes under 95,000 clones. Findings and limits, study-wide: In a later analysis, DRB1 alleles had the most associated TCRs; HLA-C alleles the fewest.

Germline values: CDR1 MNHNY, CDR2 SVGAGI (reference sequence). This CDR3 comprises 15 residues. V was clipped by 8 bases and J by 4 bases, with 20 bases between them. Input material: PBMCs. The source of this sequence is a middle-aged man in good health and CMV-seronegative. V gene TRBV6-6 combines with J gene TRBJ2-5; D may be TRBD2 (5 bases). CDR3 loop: CASGPREKKGETQYF. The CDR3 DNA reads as TGTGCCAGCGGTCCCCGGGAAAAAAAGGGAGAGACCCAGTACTTC.